Here is one T cell receptor (beta chain) with its context. PCR was performed a second time for roughly 7 to 12 cycles using a sample-barcoded 5' primer and a J-beta primer mix. TCRdb itself ran the 5' RACE reads through MiXCR, one entry per CDR3 protein. The sample contains some 890,000 distinct CDR3 sequences, 25% to 35% of which appear only once. This sample was included in a study of blood T cells in healthy people across ages. Study context: Template switching captured about one barcoded beta molecule per two T cells.

The germline V and J ends were trimmed by 6 bases and 8 bases, with 13 bases remaining between them. The CDR3 totals 12 residues. Germline CDR1 is MNHEY and CDR2 is SMNVEV (reference sequence). Healthy Caucasian individuals from Russia aged about 6 to 90 were enrolled as donors. These data were also filed under a second study, of T cells of mothers and their children. That source notes: Mothers and children who were related shared slightly more overlap than unrelated pairs, but not significantly more.

Material: blood. The origin of this receptor is a woman aged 35 to 49 in good health. The rearrangement links TRBV27 to TRBJ1-2; a weak D match, TRBD1 (6 bases). The CDR3 DNA follows: TGTGCCAGCAGCGCCGGGGGGGGCGGCTACACCTTC. This encodes CASSAGGGGYTF.